This T cell receptor beta chain comes out of a study of T cells in Graves' hyperthyroidism and ophthalmopathy. The CDR3 regions of TCR beta were amplified from RNA transcripts. With the HTBI primer set, the TCR CDR3 went through a first round of RT-PCR. Each CDR3 protein is one row after TCRdb ran MiXCR on the multiplex PCR reads. This sample yields around 540,000 distinct CDR3 sequences, of which about 45% are seen a single time; approximately 8.2% belongs to the top ten. Notes on this clonotype: Its specificity is not known.

The germline V and J ends were trimmed by 2 bases and 8 bases, with 12 bases remaining between them. Germline lookup yields CDR1 SGHTA and CDR2 FQGTGA. This CDR3 has 13 amino acids. Whole-study results and caveats: Blood samples included most of the expanded thyroid clonotypes exceeding 0.001.

Stable hyperthyroidism: no ophthalmopathy progression over 18 months of follow-up. Patients were excluded for uncontrolled infection, other autoimmune disease, pregnancy or lactation. V usage is TRBV7-3 and J usage is TRBJ1-2, with unresolved D. The sequenced material came from peripheral blood or thyroid tissue (not recorded which). The clonotype originates from a woman between 18 and 29 years old with Graves' hyperthyroidism. The CDR3 DNA reads as TGTGCCAGCAGCTTATCCGGGGAAGTGGGCTACACCTTC. Its protein product is CASSLSGEVGYTF.